These T cell receptor beta chains were read from a single sample in a study of siplizumab effects on memory and regulatory T cells. These receptors' antigens are unknown. Clones were sequenced by immunoSEQ multiplex PCR, and TCRdb holds only the in-frame ones, with some missing. The sample lists approximately 12,000 clones, 40% occurring once. The sequencing sample was made of CFSE-low (dividing) CD8+ T cells sorted from an allogeneic mixed lymphocyte reaction. The receptors were gathered from a human donor in good health; the cells came from an allogeneic mixed lymphocyte reaction. Both conserved end residues are part of each CDR3. Each record gives: J gene, clone size, V gene, D gene, CDR3 DNA, CDR3 protein. The D gene is left open where the match is weak. The size field is filled for only some rows; it gives once, few, many or a size class.

>TRBJ2-7|few|TRBV15|-
TGTGCCACCAGCACCATCCGGGACACCGGGTACGAGCAGTACTTC
CATSTIRDTGYEQYF
>TRBJ1-6|-|TRBV30|-
TGTGCCTGCTTAGTCTCGGGGAATTCACCCCTCCACTTT
CACLVSGNSPLHF
>TRBJ1-5|medium-sized|TRBV11-3|-
TGTGCCAGCAGCTTAGGGGGGGCCCAGCCCCAGCATTTT
CASSLGGAQPQHF
>TRBJ1-1|few|TRBV7-2|-
TGTGCCAGCAGCTTAGGGGAGTTTACGGAGGAAGCTTTCTTT
CASSLGEFTEEAFF
>TRBJ2-3|-|TRBV7-9|-
TGTGCCAGCAGCCTCTGGGGAGGCACAGATACGCAGTATTTT
CASSLWGGTDTQYF
>TRBJ2-1|-|TRBV29-1|TRBD2
TGCAGCGTGCGGCTAGCGGGGTACAATGAGCAGTTCTTC
CSVRLAGYNEQFF
>TRBJ2-1|-|TRBV5-5|TRBD1
TGTGCCAGCAGCTTAGGGACAGGGGGGACCGAGCAGTTCTTC
CASSLGTGGTEQFF
>TRBJ2-7|few|TRBV10-2|-
TGCGCCAGCAGTCTTGGCCAGAGCTCCTACGAGCAGTACTTC
CASSLGQSSYEQYF
>TRBJ1-3|few|TRBV5-6|TRBD1
TGTGCCAGCAGTACGACAGGGGGCAGAAACACCATATATTTT
CASSTTGGRNTIYF
>TRBJ1-3|medium-sized|TRBV10-3|TRBD1
TGTGCCATCAGTGAGCCCGGGACAGGGGTCTCTGGAAACACCATATATTTT
CAISEPGTGVSGNTIYF
>TRBJ2-1|-|TRBV29-1|-
TGCAGCGTCATAGGGGGGATGAATGAGCAGTTCTTC
CSVIGGMNEQFF
>TRBJ2-1|-|TRBV13|-
TGTGCCAGCAGCTTCCTCTCCAATGAGCAGTTCTTC
CASSFLSNEQFF
>TRBJ1-6|-|TRBV9|TRBD1
TGTGCCAGCAGCCCATGGACAGGAAATAATTCACCCCTCCACTTT
CASSPWTGNNSPLHF
>TRBJ1-6|medium-sized|TRBV4-1|-
TGCGCCAGCAGCCAAGTTAAGGGGGATAATTCACCCCTCCACTTT
CASSQVKGDNSPLHF
>TRBJ2-1|-|TRBV5-8|-
TGTGCCAGCAGCTTGACGTCCCCTATGAATGAGCAGTTCTTC
CASSLTSPMNEQFF
>TRBJ2-1|medium-sized|TRBV6-5|TRBD2
TGTGCCAGCAGTTACGGGCTAGCGGGAGATGAGCAGTTCTTC
CASSYGLAGDEQFF
>TRBJ1-2|-|TRBV19|-
TGTGCCAGTAGTATAGGGACAGCATATGGCTACACCTTC
CASSIGTAYGYTF
>TRBJ1-1|few|TRBV7-9|-
TGTGCCAGCAGCCCTTTAACCCAGGGAGGGAACACTGAAGCTTTCTTT
CASSPLTQGGNTEAFF
>TRBJ2-3|-|TRBV9|TRBD1
TGTGCCAGCAGCGTAGATGGGACAGGGGCAGATACGCAGTATTTT
CASSVDGTGADTQYF
>TRBJ1-1|-|TRBV9|-
TGTGCCAGCAGTTATATCACGTCCGAAGCTTTCTTT
CASSYITSEAFF
>TRBJ2-7|-|TRBV27|-
TGTGCCAGCAGTTTAAACTCCCCAGGTCACGAGCAGTACTTC
CASSLNSPGHEQYF
>TRBJ1-2|few|TRBV6-5|-
TGTGCCAGCAGTTACTTATGGGGGGACGGCTACACCTTC
CASSYLWGDGYTF
>TRBJ2-7|few|TRBV4-1|TRBD2
TGCGCCAGCAGCCAAGCACCAGCGGGAAGTCCCTACGAGCAGTACTTC
CASSQAPAGSPYEQYF
>TRBJ2-7|-|TRBV19|-
TGTGCCAGTTGCCTGGAGGCCGGGGACTACGAGCAGTACTTC
CASCLEAGDYEQYF
>TRBJ2-5|-|TRBV4-1|-
TGCGCCAGCAGCCAAGCTTGGGGGGAAGAGACCCAGTACTTC
CASSQAWGEETQYF
>TRBJ2-3|few|TRBV6-4|-
TGTGCCAGCAGCGCAATCACAGATACGCAGTATTTT
CASSAITDTQYF
>TRBJ2-3|-|TRBV27|TRBD2
TGTGCCAGCAGTTCCCTAATGGCTAGCGGGGCAGATACGCAGTATTTT
CASSSLMASGADTQYF
>TRBJ2-1|-|TRBV5-6|TRBD2
TGTGCCAGCAGCTCGGGACTAGCGGCCTACAATGAGCAGTTCTTC
CASSSGLAAYNEQFF
>TRBJ2-7|few|TRBV4-2|-
TGTGCCAGCAGCCAAAATCCCGGCTACGAGCAGTACTTC
CASSQNPGYEQYF
>TRBJ2-5|-|TRBV4-1|TRBD1
TGCGCCAGCAGCCAAGACGGCCGGGACAGGGTTTGGGAGACCCAGTACTTC
CASSQDGRDRVWETQYF
>TRBJ2-3|-|TRBV11-3|TRBD2
TGTGCCAGCAGCGCAAGGGCCGGGACTAGCGGGGGGGGTACAGCAGATACGCAGTATTTT
CASSARAGTSGGGTADTQYF
>TRBJ2-3|once|TRBV7-8|TRBD2
TGTGCCAGCAGCTTAGCGTACGCGGGAGGTTGGGACACAGATACGCAGTATTTT
CASSLAYAGGWDTDTQYF
>TRBJ2-7|-|TRBV19|-
TGTGCCAGTAGTATTGTCGGGAGCTTGGTTAACGAGCAGTACTTC
CASSIVGSLVNEQYF
>TRBJ1-1|many|TRBV19|-
TGTGCCAGTAGTCGAGCCGGGGGGGGCGCTGAAGCTTTCTTT
CASSRAGGGAEAFF
>TRBJ2-7|-|TRBV29-1|TRBD1
TGCAGCGTTAGGGACAGGAACTCCTACGAGCAGTACTTC
CSVRDRNSYEQYF
>TRBJ2-2|few|TRBV4-1|-
TGCGCCAGCAGCCTTCGTCAGGGAATAAGCACCGGGGAGCTGTTTTTT
CASSLRQGISTGELFF
>TRBJ2-5|-|TRBV5-6|TRBD2
TGTGCCAGCAGCCCCCGCGGGGGAGGGGTTCAAGAGACCCAGTACTTC
CASSPRGGGVQETQYF
>TRBJ2-7|-|TRBV7-2|TRBD2
TGTGCCAGCAGTGCGACTAGCGGGAAATACGAGCAGTACTTC
CASSATSGKYEQYF
>TRBJ2-5|-|TRBV5-4|-
TGTGCCAGCAGCCCGGGCGGGGCGAGCCAAGAGACCCAGTACTTC
CASSPGGASQETQYF
>TRBJ2-7|-|TRBV13|-
TGTGCCAGCAGCTTAGCCGGGTTCTACGAGCAGTACTTC
CASSLAGFYEQYF
>TRBJ2-7|-|TRBV6-5|TRBD2
TGTGCCGGCAGTTACGGTGTAGTAGCGGGAGATCAGTACTTC
CAGSYGVVAGDQYF
>TRBJ2-4|-|TRBV7-3|TRBD1
TGTGCCAGCAGCCGAACAGGGGGCGCTTCTGACATTCAGTACTTC
CASSRTGGASDIQYF